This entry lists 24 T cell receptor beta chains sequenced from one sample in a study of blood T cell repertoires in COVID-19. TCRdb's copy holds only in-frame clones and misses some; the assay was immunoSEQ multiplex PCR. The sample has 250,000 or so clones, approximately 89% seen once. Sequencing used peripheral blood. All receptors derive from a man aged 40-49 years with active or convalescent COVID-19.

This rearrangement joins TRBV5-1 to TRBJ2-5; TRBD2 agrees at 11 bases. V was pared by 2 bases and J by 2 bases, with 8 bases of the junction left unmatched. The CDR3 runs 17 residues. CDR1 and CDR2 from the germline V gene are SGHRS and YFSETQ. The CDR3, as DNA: TGCGCCAGCAGCTTATTAACTCGGACTAGCGGGCAAGAGACCCAGTACTTC. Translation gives CASSLLTRTSGQETQYF.

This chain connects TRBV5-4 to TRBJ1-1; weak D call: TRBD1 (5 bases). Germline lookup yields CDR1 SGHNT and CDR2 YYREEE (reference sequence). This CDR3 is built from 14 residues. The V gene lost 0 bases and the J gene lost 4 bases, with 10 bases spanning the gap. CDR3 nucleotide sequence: TGTGCCAGCAGCTTGGGGGGCTTGGGCACTGAAGCTTTCTTT. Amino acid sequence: CASSLGGLGTEAFF.

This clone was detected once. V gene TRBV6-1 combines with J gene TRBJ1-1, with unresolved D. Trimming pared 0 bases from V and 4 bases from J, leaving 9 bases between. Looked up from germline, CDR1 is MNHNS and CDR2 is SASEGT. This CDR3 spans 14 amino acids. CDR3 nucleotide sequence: TGTGCCAGCAGTGAAGCGCCCCCGGTCACTGAAGCTTTCTTT. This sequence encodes CASSEAPPVTEAFF.

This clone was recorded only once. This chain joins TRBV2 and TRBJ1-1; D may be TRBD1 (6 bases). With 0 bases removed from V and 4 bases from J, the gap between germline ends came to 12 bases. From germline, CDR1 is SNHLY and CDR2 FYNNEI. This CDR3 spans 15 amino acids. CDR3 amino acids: CASSEALQGSTEAFF. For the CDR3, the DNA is TGTGCCAGCAGTGAAGCGCTTCAGGGGAGCACTGAAGCTTTCTTT.

The CDR3 region has the DNA TGTGCCTGGAGTGGGACAGGTGCGGGCGGCTACACCTTC. Protein sequence: CAWSGTGAGGYTF. The V call is TRBV30, the J call TRBJ1-2; 7 bases map to TRBD1. The CDR3 consists of 13 residues. Germline V lookup: CDR1 GTSNPN, CDR2 SVGIG (reference sequence). V lost 1 base to trimming and J lost 8 bases; unmatched junction nucleotides: 7.

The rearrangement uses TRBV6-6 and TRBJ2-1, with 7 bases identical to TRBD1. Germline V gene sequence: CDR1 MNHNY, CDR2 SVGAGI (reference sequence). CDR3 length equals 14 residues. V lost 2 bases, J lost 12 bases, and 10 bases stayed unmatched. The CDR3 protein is CASSYPGTDKGQFF. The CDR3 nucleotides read TGTGCCAGCAGTTACCCGGGGACAGACAAAGGGCAGTTCTTC.

The CDR3 is CASSLTENEKLFF. In nucleotides, the CDR3 is TGTGCCAGCAGCTTGACAGAGAATGAAAAACTGTTTTTT. This chain links TRBV7-9 with TRBJ1-4; D might be TRBD1 (5 bases). The V gene's germline CDR1 is SEHNR and CDR2 FQNEAQ (reference sequence). There are 13 residues in the CDR3. The V gene lost 3 bases and the J gene lost 5 bases, with 7 bases spanning the gap.

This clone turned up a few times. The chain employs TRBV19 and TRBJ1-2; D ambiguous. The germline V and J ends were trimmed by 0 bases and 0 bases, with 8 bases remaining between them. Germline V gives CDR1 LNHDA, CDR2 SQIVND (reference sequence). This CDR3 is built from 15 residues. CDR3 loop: CASSIDPQTNYGYTF. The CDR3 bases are TGTGCCAGTAGTATAGATCCCCAGACTAACTATGGCTACACCTTC.

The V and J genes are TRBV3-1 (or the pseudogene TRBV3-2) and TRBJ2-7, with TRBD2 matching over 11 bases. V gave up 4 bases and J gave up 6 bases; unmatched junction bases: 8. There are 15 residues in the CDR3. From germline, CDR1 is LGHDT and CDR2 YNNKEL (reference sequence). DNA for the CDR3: TGTGCCAGCAGCCCTACTAGCGGGAGCGTCTCCGAGCAGTACTTC. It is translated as CASSPTSGSVSEQYF.

The CDR3 bases are TGTGCCAGCAGCGTCACAGGGGATTTGCAGCCCCAGCATTTT. It codes for CASSVTGDLQPQHF. This chain connects TRBV9 to TRBJ1-5, with 7 bases matching TRBD1. The germline gives CDR1 SGDLS, CDR2 YYNGEE. There are 14 residues in the CDR3. V lost 2 bases and J lost 7; bases outside the gene matches: 6.

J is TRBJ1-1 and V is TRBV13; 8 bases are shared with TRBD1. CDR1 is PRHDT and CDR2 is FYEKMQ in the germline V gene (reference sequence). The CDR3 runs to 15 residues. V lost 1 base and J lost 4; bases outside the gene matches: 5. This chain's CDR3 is CASSLVRGLGTEAFF. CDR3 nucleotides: TGTGCCAGCAGCTTAGTCAGGGGGCTCGGCACTGAAGCTTTCTTT.

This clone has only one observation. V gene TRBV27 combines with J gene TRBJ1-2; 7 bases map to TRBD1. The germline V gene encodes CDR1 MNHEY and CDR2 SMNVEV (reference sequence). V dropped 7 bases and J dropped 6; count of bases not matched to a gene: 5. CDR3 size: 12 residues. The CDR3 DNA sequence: TGTGCCAGCAAACGACAGGGAGATGGCTACACCTTC. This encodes CASKRQGDGYTF.

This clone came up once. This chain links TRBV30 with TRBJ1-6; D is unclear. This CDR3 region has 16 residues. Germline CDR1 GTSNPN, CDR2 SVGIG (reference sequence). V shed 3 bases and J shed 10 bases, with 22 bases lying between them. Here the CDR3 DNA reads TGTGCCTGGAGGGACCCTAAGAGGGAATGGAGCTCACCCCTCCACTTT. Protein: CAWRDPKREWSSPLHF.

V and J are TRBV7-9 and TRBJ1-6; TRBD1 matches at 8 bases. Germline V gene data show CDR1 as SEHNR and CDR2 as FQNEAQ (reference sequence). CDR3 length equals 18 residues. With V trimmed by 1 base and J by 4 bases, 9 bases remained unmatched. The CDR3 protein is CASSLGPGGINYNSPLHF. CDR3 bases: TGTGCCAGCAGCTTAGGACCAGGGGGCATTAATTATAATTCACCCCTCCACTTT.

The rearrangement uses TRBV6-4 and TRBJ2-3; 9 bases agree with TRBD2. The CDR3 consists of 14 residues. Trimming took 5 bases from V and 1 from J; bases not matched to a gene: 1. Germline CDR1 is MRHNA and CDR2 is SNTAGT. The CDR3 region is CASSPSGGTDTQYF. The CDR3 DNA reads TGTGCCAGCAGTCCTAGCGGGGGCACAGATACGCAGTATTTT.

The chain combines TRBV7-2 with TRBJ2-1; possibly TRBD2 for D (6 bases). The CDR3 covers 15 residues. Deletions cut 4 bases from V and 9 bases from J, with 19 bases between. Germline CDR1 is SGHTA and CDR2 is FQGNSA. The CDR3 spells CASSSGTLGLGEQFF. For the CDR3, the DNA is TGTGCCAGCAGCTCAGGGACTTTGGGCCTTGGTGAGCAGTTCTTC.

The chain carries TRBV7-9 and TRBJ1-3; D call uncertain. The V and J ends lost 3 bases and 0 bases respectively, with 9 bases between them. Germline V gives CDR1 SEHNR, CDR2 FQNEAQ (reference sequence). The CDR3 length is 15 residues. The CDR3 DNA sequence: TGTGCCAGCAGCTTTAGTTTCCACTCTGGAAACACCATATATTTT. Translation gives CASSFSFHSGNTIYF. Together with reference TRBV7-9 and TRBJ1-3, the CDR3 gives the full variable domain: DTGVSQNPRHKITKRGQNVTFRCDPISEHNRLYWYRQTLGQGPEFLTYFQNEAQLEKSRLLSDRFSAERPKGSFSTLEIQRTEQGDSAMYLCASSFSFHSGNTIYFGEGSWLTVV.

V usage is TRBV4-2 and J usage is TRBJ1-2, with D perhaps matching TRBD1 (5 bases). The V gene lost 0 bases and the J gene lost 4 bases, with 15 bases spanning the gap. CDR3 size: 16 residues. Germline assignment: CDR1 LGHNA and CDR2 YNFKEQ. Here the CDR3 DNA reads TGTGCCAGCAGCCAAGATAGCGGCCAGGGCCCCTATGGCTACACCTTC. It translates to CASSQDSGQGPYGYTF.

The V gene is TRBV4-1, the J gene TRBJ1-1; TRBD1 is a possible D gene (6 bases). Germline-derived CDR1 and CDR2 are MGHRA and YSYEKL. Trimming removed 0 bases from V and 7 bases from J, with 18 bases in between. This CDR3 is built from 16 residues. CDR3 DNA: TGCGCCAGCAGCCAAGATAGAAGAGGGGGAAGGCATGAAGCTTTCTTT. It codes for CASSQDRRGGRHEAFF.

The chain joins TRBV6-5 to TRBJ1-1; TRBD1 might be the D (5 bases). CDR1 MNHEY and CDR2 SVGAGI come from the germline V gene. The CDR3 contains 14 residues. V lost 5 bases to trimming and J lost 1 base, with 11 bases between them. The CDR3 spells CASSRDRPNTEAFF. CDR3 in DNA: TGTGCCAGCAGTCGTGACAGACCGAACACTGAAGCTTTCTTT.

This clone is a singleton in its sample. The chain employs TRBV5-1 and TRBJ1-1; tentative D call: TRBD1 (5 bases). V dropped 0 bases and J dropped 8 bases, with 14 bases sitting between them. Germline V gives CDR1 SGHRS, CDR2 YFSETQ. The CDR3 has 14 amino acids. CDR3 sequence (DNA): TGCGCCAGCAGCTTGGTAGGTCAGGGAACCGAAGCTTTCTTT. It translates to CASSLVGQGTEAFF.

The CDR3 nucleotides read TGTGCCAGCAGCTCGAAACGCACAGGGGAGACTGAAGCTTTCTTT. This sequence encodes CASSSKRTGETEAFF. This rearrangement joins TRBV5-4 to TRBJ1-1; TRBD1 matches at 7 bases. Germline lookup yields CDR1 SGHNT and CDR2 YYREEE (reference sequence). Trimming took 3 bases from V and 5 from J; bases not matched to a gene: 10. The CDR3 length is 15 residues.

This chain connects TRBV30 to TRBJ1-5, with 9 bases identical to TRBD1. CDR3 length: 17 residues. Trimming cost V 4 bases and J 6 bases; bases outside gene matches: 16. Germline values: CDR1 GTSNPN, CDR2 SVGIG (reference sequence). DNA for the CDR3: TGTGCCTGGACCCAGATACAGGGGGCAGCGGGGGGTCAGCCCCAGCATTTT. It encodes CAWTQIQGAAGGQPQHF.

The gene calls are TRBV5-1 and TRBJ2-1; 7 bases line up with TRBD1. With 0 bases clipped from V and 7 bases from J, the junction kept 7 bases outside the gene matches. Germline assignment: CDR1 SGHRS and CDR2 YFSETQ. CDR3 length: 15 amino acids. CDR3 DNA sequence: TGCGCCAGCAGCTTGGAGGGGACAGACCAGAATGAGCAGTTCTTC. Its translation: CASSLEGTDQNEQFF.